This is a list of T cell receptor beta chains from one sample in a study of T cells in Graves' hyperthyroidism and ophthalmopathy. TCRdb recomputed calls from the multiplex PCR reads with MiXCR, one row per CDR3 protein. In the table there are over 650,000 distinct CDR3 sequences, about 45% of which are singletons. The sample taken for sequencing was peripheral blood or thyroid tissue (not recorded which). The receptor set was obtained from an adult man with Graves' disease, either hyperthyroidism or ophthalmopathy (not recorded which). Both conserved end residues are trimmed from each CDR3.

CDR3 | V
AISRGTNTGELF | TRBV10-3
SVGVWRGAQETQY | TRBV29-1
ASNSQGANYGYT | TRBV2
ASSELEGGLSEAF | TRBV6-1
ATSGDRARGAGELF | TRBV24-1
AISPGHTEAF | TRBV10-3
ASNGQMNTEAF | TRBV14
SVEDPGIDSPLH | TRBV29-1
ASSTGTLATNEKLF | TRBV5-1
ASSPGSRGNTEAF | TRBV7-8
ASSSGASPLH | TRBV2
ASSSPNRGKGTGELF | TRBV7-2
ASSDMSNQPQH | TRBV7-8
SVGRVPEAF | TRBV29-1
SVAGQGVPFSEQY | TRBV29-1
SVETGDNVELF | TRBV29-1
ASSFTTGEGHGYT | TRBV25-1
AISPRTGRMNTEAF | TRBV10-3
SARDTGGAGYGYT | TRBV20-1
ASSRDRAATEAF | TRBV6-5
SAARTRDYGYTQY | TRBV20-1
ASSSRGGRNEKLF | TRBV7-2
ASSFRSDRSTYEQY | TRBV12-3/TRBV12-4